These T cell receptor beta chains were read from a single sample in a study of blood T cells in healthy people across ages. TCRdb recomputed calls from the 5' RACE reads with MiXCR, one row per CDR3 protein. The sample has over 1,200,000 distinct CDR3 sequences; around 59% are singletons. The sequencing input was blood. The receptors come from a man between 18 and 35 years old in good health. Both conserved end residues are part of each CDR3. A D gene is named only where the DNA matches it firmly. Size is omitted from some rows. Given values are once, few, many or a class for expanded clones.

V: TRBV5-1; J: TRBJ2-1; D: .; size: .; CDR3: CASSWGHRASSYNEQFF; DNA: TGCGCCAGCAGCTGGGGACACAGGGCTAGCTCCTACAATGAGCAGTTCTTC
V: TRBV14; J: TRBJ2-1; D: .; size: few; CDR3: CASSQVYGLHNEQFF; DNA: TGTGCCAGCAGCCAAGTCTACGGCCTACACAATGAGCAGTTCTTC
V: TRBV7-9; J: TRBJ2-7; D: .; size: once; CDR3: CASSPVVGSYEQYF; DNA: TGTGCCAGCAGCCCTGTAGTGGGTTCCTACGAGCAGTACTTC
V: TRBV29-1; J: TRBJ2-5; D: .; size: .; CDR3: CSVASRSQETQYF; DNA: TGCAGCGTTGCCTCTCGGTCTCAAGAGACCCAGTACTTC
V: TRBV20-1; J: TRBJ1-5; D: .; size: few; CDR3: CSARGGTSYVEPQHF; DNA: TGCAGTGCTAGAGGTGGGACATCTTACGTAGAGCCCCAGCATTTT
V: TRBV10-3; J: TRBJ2-7; D: TRBD1; size: few; CDR3: CAISEDHRGDLYEQYF; DNA: TGTGCCATCAGTGAGGATCACAGGGGAGACCTCTACGAGCAGTACTTC
V: TRBV5-1; J: TRBJ2-5; D: .; size: .; CDR3: CASSSGQGGVQTQYF; DNA: TGCGCCAGCAGCTCCGGACAGGGAGGGGTTCAGACCCAGTACTTC
V: TRBV21-1; J: TRBJ2-7; D: .; size: few; CDR3: CASSKEGDLPAYEQYF; DNA: TGTGCCAGCAGCAAAGAGGGGGATCTACCCGCCTACGAGCAGTACTTC
V: TRBV29-1; J: TRBJ2-7; D: TRBD1; size: .; CDR3: CSAADRAGDEQYF; DNA: TGCAGCGCCGCCGACAGGGCAGGGGACGAGCAGTACTTC
V: TRBV12-3/TRBV12-4; J: TRBJ2-6; D: .; size: few; CDR3: CASTERSGINVLTF; DNA: TGTGCCAGCACAGAAAGATCAGGCATCAACGTCCTGACTTTC
V: TRBV24-1; J: TRBJ2-5; D: .; size: .; CDR3: CATSDFGSRQETQYF; DNA: TGTGCCACCAGTGATTTTGGGTCCCGGCAAGAGACCCAGTACTTC
V: TRBV6-5; J: TRBJ2-3; D: .; size: .; CDR3: CASSYSGPIDTQYF; DNA: TGTGCCAGCAGTTACTCGGGGCCCATAGATACGCAGTATTTT
V: TRBV10-3; J: TRBJ2-3; D: TRBD1; size: .; CDR3: CAIRKPGQGSTDTQYF; DNA: TGTGCCATCAGAAAACCGGGACAGGGAAGTACGGATACGCAGTATTTT
V: TRBV27; J: TRBJ2-7; D: .; size: .; CDR3: CASSLGQGNHEQYF; DNA: TGTGCCAGCAGTTTGGGGCAGGGAAACCACGAGCAGTACTTC
V: TRBV6-6; J: TRBJ1-1; D: TRBD1; size: .; CDR3: CASSYQDRANTEAFF; DNA: TGTGCCAGCAGTTATCAGGACAGGGCGAACACTGAAGCTTTCTTT
V: TRBV9; J: TRBJ2-3; D: .; size: .; CDR3: CASSQGTFADTQYF; DNA: TGTGCCAGCAGCCAAGGGACCTTCGCGGATACGCAGTATTTT
V: TRBV20-1; J: TRBJ2-1; D: .; size: few; CDR3: CSASRGHEQFF; DNA: TGCAGTGCGAGTCGGGGTCACGAGCAGTTCTTC
V: TRBV18; J: TRBJ2-1; D: TRBD2; size: .; CDR3: CASWPGLAGGPTYNEQFF; DNA: TGTGCCAGCTGGCCGGGACTAGCGGGGGGGCCTACCTACAATGAGCAGTTCTTC
V: TRBV6-1; J: TRBJ2-3; D: .; size: .; CDR3: CASRRGTSTDTQYF; DNA: TGTGCCAGCAGGAGGGGCACTAGCACAGATACGCAGTATTTT
V: TRBV20-1; J: TRBJ2-5; D: .; size: few; CDR3: CSVRTANAETQYF; DNA: TGCAGTGTTAGGACAGCCAACGCGGAGACCCAGTACTTC
V: TRBV7-9; J: TRBJ2-7; D: .; size: few; CDR3: CASASQGRYEQYF; DNA: TGTGCCAGCGCCTCACAGGGCAGGTACGAGCAGTACTTC
V: TRBV28; J: TRBJ2-7; D: .; size: many; CDR3: CASRDSSSYEQYF; DNA: TGTGCCAGCAGAGACTCAAGCTCCTACGAGCAGTACTTC
V: TRBV10-3; J: TRBJ1-2; D: TRBD1; size: .; CDR3: CAIRGTGRVYGYTF; DNA: TGTGCCATCAGGGGGACAGGGCGCGTCTATGGCTACACCTTC
V: TRBV12-3/TRBV12-4; J: TRBJ2-5; D: .; size: .; CDR3: CASSFSGYRETQYF; DNA: TGTGCCAGCAGTTTTAGCGGCTACCGAGAGACCCAGTACTTC
V: TRBV11-2; J: TRBJ2-5; D: .; size: .; CDR3: CASSLGGQRGEAQYF; DNA: TGTGCCAGCAGCTTAGGGGGACAGAGAGGGGAGGCCCAGTACTTC
V: TRBV29-1; J: TRBJ1-2; D: .; size: .; CDR3: CSVEDSMAGYTF; DNA: TGCAGCGTTGAAGATTCGATGGCGGGCTACACCTTC
V: TRBV29-1; J: TRBJ2-7; D: TRBD1; size: few; CDR3: CSVAGQGLHEQYF; DNA: TGCAGCGTGGCGGGACAGGGTCTCCACGAGCAGTACTTC
V: TRBV10-1; J: TRBJ1-5; D: .; size: .; CDR3: CASSDPTGYSNQPQHF; DNA: TGCGCCAGCAGTGACCCCACAGGTTATAGCAATCAGCCCCAGCATTTT